This TCR beta chain was recovered during a study of vaccination and CD4 T cells after COVID-19. Study summary: Six men and four women formed the convalescents, two being Hispanic.

A word on this clonotype: Its specificity is not known.

Trimming shortened V by 1 base and J by 1 base, and 6 bases separated the two germline ends. There are 14 residues in the CDR3. Germline V gene lookup returns CDR1 SEHNR and CDR2 FQNEAQ (reference sequence). The sample's time point: late sampling 161 to 241 days after vaccination in three convalescent patients. As for treatment: approximately 9-day PBMC culture with coronavirus spike peptide pools or control peptides (ViraFEST assay). The Oncomine TCR Beta short-read assay sequenced DNA from cultured CD4+ T cells. TCRdb called the PCR reads again in MiXCR, with one record for every CDR3 protein. The sample consists of roughly 26,000 distinct CDR3 sequences, about 35% of them appearing once.

The TCR was taken from a human donor who had recovered from COVID-19. The specimen comprised CD4+ T cells from blood, cultured in vitro, sampled about 7 months after SARS-CoV-2 vaccination. The chain combines TRBV7-9 with TRBJ2-3; D is ambiguous. CDR3 amino acids: CASSLEAGTDTQYF. In DNA form, the CDR3 reads TGTGCCAGCAGCTTAGAGGCAGGCACAGATACGCAGTATTTT.